This T cell receptor (beta chain) was identified during a study of blood T cell repertoires in COVID-19. Study in general: Samples taken during acute and convalescent COVID-19 were collected in the United States, Italy and Spain. Nucleic acid was either cDNA or gDNA, and it came from T cells, B-cell-depleted T cells, or PBMCs.

In the authors' workflow: Quantification of nucleated cells was approximated via reference gene primer amplification. Produced via immunoSEQ multiplex PCR; TCRdb's table is partial and in-frame only. That table furnishes V, J and clone size, whereas the DNA furnished D and trimming. The data hold 25,000 to 35,000 clones, with about 90% observed a single time. This clone came up once. The CDR3 is made up of 14 amino acids. From germline, CDR1 is DFQATT and CDR2 SNEGSKA (reference sequence). V lost 6 bases and J lost 1, with 15 bases in between. This TCR derives from a human donor with active COVID-19. The donor label of this sample is uncertain. The source material was peripheral blood. This chain uses TRBV20-1 with TRBJ2-5, with D possibly matching TRBD2 (6 bases). The CDR3 here is CSASPGTVQETQYF. CDR3 nucleotides: TGCAGTGCCAGTCCCGGGACTGTCCAAGAGACCCAGTACTTC.